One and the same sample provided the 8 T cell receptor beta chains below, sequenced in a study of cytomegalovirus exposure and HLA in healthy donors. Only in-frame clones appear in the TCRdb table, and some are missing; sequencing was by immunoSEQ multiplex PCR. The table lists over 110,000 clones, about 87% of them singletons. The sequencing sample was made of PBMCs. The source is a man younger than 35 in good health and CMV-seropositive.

This CDR3 is CASSQFSGQPQHF. Here the CDR3 DNA reads TGTGCCAGCAGTCAGTTCTCAGGTCAGCCCCAGCATTTT. This chain connects TRBV27 to TRBJ1-5; D gene uncertain. This CDR3 comprises 13 residues. The germline V gene encodes CDR1 MNHEY and CDR2 SMNVEV (reference sequence). V was trimmed by 5 bases and J by 6 bases, leaving 11 bases between them.

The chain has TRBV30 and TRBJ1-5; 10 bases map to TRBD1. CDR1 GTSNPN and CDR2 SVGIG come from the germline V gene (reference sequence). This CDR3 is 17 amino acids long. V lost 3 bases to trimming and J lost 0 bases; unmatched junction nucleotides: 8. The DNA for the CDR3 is TGTGCCTGGAGAGACAGGGGGCGGAGGGATAGCAATCAGCCCCAGCATTTT. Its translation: CAWRDRGRRDSNQPQHF.

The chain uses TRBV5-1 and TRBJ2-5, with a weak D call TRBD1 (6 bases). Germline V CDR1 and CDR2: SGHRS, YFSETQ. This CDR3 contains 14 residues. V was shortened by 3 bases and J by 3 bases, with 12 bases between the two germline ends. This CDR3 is CASSWGQPEETQYF. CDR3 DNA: TGCGCCAGCAGCTGGGGACAACCTGAAGAGACCCAGTACTTC. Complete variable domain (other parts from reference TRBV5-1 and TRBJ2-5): KAGVTQTPRYLIKTRGQQVTLSCSPISGHRSVSWYQQTPGQGLQFLFEYFSETQRNKGNFPGRFSGRQFSNSRSEMNVSTLELGDSALYLCASSWGQPEETQYFGPGTRLLVL.

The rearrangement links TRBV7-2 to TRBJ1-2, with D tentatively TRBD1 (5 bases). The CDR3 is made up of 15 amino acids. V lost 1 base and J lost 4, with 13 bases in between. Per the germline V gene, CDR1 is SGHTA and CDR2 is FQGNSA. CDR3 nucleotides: TGTGCCAGCAGCTTAGTGGGACTTAAGGGCTATGGCTACACCTTC. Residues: CASSLVGLKGYGYTF.

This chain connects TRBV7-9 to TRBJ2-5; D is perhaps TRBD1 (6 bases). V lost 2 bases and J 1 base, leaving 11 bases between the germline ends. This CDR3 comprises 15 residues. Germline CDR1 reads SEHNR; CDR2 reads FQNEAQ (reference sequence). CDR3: CASSLNPTGQETQYF. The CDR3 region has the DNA TGTGCCAGCAGCTTAAACCCGACAGGCCAAGAGACCCAGTACTTC.

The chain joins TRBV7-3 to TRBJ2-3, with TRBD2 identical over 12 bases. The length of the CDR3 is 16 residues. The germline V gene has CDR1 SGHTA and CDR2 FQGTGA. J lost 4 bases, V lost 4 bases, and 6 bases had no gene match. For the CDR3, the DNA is TGTGCCAGCAGCTCTCTAGCGGGAGGGCCTCCAGATACGCAGTATTTT. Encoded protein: CASSSLAGGPPDTQYF.

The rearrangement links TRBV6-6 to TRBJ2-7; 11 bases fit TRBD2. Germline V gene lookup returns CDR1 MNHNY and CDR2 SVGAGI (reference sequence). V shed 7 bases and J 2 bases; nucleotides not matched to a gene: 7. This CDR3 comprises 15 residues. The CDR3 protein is CASIKGTSGTYEQYF. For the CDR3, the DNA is TGTGCCAGCATCAAAGGGACTAGCGGAACCTACGAGCAGTACTTC.

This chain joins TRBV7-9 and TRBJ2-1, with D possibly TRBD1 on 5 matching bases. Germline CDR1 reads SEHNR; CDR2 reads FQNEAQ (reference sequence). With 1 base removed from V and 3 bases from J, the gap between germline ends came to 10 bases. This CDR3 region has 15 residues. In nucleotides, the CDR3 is TGTGCCAGCAGCTTAGGGCAGGGCTTCTACAATGAGCAGTTCTTC. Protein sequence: CASSLGQGFYNEQFF.